The clone carrying this T cell receptor beta chain has only a few counts. The sample belongs to a study of shared clonotypes between healthy human individuals. Overall study context: Samples came from a couple of female and a few male donors aged 18 to 49.

The test was conducted at deep level. The authors' processing: ImmunoSEQ output lacked quality scores and full-length reads, limiting matched filtering. This table comes from immunoSEQ multiplex PCR, and its TCRdb copy is limited to in-frame clones, with some not included. For V, J and clone size, that table is used; D and trimming come from the DNA. Of over 850,000 clones listed, roughly 74% were seen once; the top ten hold approximately 0.56%. The length of the CDR3 is 15 residues. From germline, CDR1 is WNHNN and CDR2 SYGVQD (reference sequence). V gave up 0 bases and J gave up 7 bases, with 13 bases separating them.

Sequenced sample: memory CD4+ T cells from PBMCs. This sample's subset: CD45RA-negative fraction. The V call is TRBV10-1, the J call TRBJ1-5; D is undetermined. The receptor was derived from a man aged 18 to 29 in good health. Some clones in this sample may be carry-over from other donors' samples. The CDR3: CASSESGRICQPQHF. The CDR3 DNA sequence: TGCGCCAGCAGTGAGTCAGGGAGAATTTGCCAGCCCCAGCATTTT.